This TCR beta chain was captured in a study of CD8+CD57+ T cells in acquired aplastic anemia. Study in general: Mean yield of DNA from sorted CD4+ and CD8+ cells was 3 to 3.5 ug. As sequenced from healthy donors, CD4+ cells averaged roughly 11 million reads. General study results and limits: Patients and controls shared 25 to 30 CD8+ CDR3 sequences.

The germline V gene has CDR1 SNHLY and CDR2 FYNNEI. Trimming shortened V by 3 bases and J by 0 bases, and 9 bases separated the two germline ends. The CDR3 covers 15 residues. This clonotype occurred many times. The antigen remains undetermined. Genomic DNA was employed as the template in profiling TCR beta VDJ and CDR3. In TCRdb, the reads were re-called with MiXCR into one record per CDR3 protein. The sample holds about 220,000 distinct CDR3 sequences, about a third seen once. This TCR was recovered from a human donor in good health, serving as a control. The chain is built from TRBV2 and TRBJ1-5; perhaps TRBD1 as D (5 bases). Sequenced material: sorted CD4+, CD8+, or CD8+CD57+ T cells (not recorded which) from PBMCs. The CDR3, as DNA: TGTGCCAGCAGTGATGGCAGGGATAGCAATCAGCCCCAGCATTTT. Its protein product is CASSDGRDSNQPQHF. Full variable domain (remainder filled in from reference TRBV2 and TRBJ1-5): EPEVTQTPSHQVTQMGQEVILRCVPISNHLYFYWYRQILGQKVEFLVSFYNNEISEKSEIFDDQFSVERPDGSNFTLKIRSTKLEDSAMYFCASSDGRDSNQPQHFGDGTRLSIL.